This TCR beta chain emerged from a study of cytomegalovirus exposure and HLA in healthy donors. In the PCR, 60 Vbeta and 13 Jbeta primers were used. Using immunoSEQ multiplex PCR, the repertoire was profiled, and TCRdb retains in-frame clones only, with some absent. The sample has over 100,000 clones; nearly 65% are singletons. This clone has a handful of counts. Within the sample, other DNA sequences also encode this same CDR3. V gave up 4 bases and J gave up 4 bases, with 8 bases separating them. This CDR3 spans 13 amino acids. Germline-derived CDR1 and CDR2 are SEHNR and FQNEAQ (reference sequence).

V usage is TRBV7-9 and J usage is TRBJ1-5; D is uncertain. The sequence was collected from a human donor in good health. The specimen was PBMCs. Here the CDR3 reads CASSSQSNQPQHF. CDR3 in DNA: TGTGCCAGCAGCTCACAGTCTAATCAGCCCCAGCATTTT.